The source of this TCR beta chain is a study of blood T cell repertoires in COVID-19. Generated by immunoSEQ multiplex PCR, the TCRdb table keeps only in-frame clones and is missing some. This table holds 430,000 or so clones, 80% to 90% found once. Trimming took 4 bases from V and 8 from J, leaving 18 bases between them. Germline V gene lookup returns CDR1 SEHNR and CDR2 FQNEAQ (reference sequence). This CDR3 spans 15 amino acids. The sample taken for sequencing was peripheral blood. This receptor was identified in a man in his late teens or twenties with COVID-19, enrolled during active disease. This chain uses TRBV7-9 with TRBJ2-1, with D possibly TRBD2 on 6 matching bases. CDR3 sequence (DNA): TGTGCCAGCAGCTCATCCGGGACTCGATTGGATGAGCAGTTCTTC. Its translation: CASSSSGTRLDEQFF.